Shown below are 20 T cell receptor beta chains from a single sample sequenced in a study of control samples from healthy donors and cancer patients. TCRdb's copy holds only in-frame clones and misses some; the assay was immunoSEQ multiplex PCR. The sample lists over 75,000 clones, approximately 78% occurring once. The sequenced material came from blood. Receptors originate from a man aged 60 to 75 in good health.

V usage is TRBV27 and J usage is TRBJ2-7, with TRBD2 matching over 8 bases. Germline CDR1 and CDR2: MNHEY and SMNVEV (reference sequence). V shed 8 bases and J 1 base; nucleotides not matched to a gene: 4. This CDR3 is 13 amino acids long. The CDR3: CASSGGLSYEQYF. Written as DNA, the CDR3 is TGTGCCAGCTCGGGAGGGTTATCCTACGAGCAGTACTTC.

Comment on this clone: Because the CDR3's place on the DNA is in doubt, the DNA is left out and the CDR3 is given as listed by TCRdb. The V and J genes are TRBV2 and TRBJ2-5. The CDR3 is made up of 16 amino acids, end residues included. Germline CDR1 is SNHLY and CDR2 is FYNNEI. The CDR3 sequence is CASSEGGTSGQETQYF.

The chain is built from TRBV2 and TRBJ1-6, with 8 bases that match TRBD1. Per germline, CDR1 SNHLY and CDR2 FYNNEI. Trimming at V came to 8 bases and at J to 8 bases, leaving 17 bases not matched to a gene. This CDR3 contains 17 residues. The CDR3 is CASGDMDRATADSPLHF. The CDR3 nucleotides read TGTGCCAGCGGGGATATGGACAGGGCCACGGCGGATTCACCCCTCCACTTT.

The rearrangement uses TRBV15 and TRBJ2-1; D unclear. The V gene's germline CDR1 is LNHNV and CDR2 YYDKDF (reference sequence). The CDR3 sequence is 13 residues long. The V gene lost 0 bases and the J gene lost 8 bases, with 8 bases spanning the gap. The chain's CDR3 is CATSRDTIDEQFF. The CDR3 DNA reads TGTGCCACCAGCAGAGACACGATAGATGAGCAGTTCTTC. Variable domain in full (rest from reference TRBV15 and TRBJ2-1): DAMVIQNPRYQVTQFGKPVTLSCSQTLNHNVMYWYQQKSSQAPKLLFHYYDKDFNNEADTPDNFQSRRPNTSFCFLDIRSPGLGDTAMYLCATSRDTIDEQFFGPGTRLTVL.

The V call is TRBV7-9, the J call TRBJ1-1; D gene uncertain. From germline, CDR1 is SEHNR and CDR2 FQNEAQ (reference sequence). Trimming stripped 4 bases from V and 0 bases from J, with 6 bases between. This CDR3 contains 13 residues. CDR3 coding DNA: TGTGCCAGCAGCTCCAGTGTGAACACTGAAGCTTTCTTT. This encodes CASSSSVNTEAFF.

V and J are TRBV5-4 and TRBJ2-1; TRBD2 matches 9 bases. V lost 4 bases, J lost 7 bases, and 9 bases stayed unmatched. The CDR3 spans 15 residues. Germline V gives CDR1 SGHNT, CDR2 YYREEE (reference sequence). CDR3 in DNA: TGTGCCAGCAGCGAGGAGATAGCGGGGGTTAATGAGCAGTTCTTC. Its protein product is CASSEEIAGVNEQFF.

This clone was recorded a few times. V usage is TRBV3-1 (or the pseudogene TRBV3-2) and J usage is TRBJ1-1; TRBD1 might be the D (5 bases). The V gene lost 2 bases and the J gene lost 0 bases, with 7 bases spanning the gap. CDR3 length: 14 amino acids. In germline, CDR1 is LGHDT, CDR2 YNNKEL (reference sequence). The chain's CDR3 is CASSQQGVNTEAFF. The CDR3 DNA reads as TGTGCCAGCAGCCAACAGGGTGTGAACACTGAAGCTTTCTTT.

V usage is TRBV20-1 and J usage is TRBJ2-5; D possibly uses TRBD1 or TRBD2 (6 bases each). This CDR3 is built from 11 residues. Germline V gene data show CDR1 as DFQATT and CDR2 as SNEGSKA (reference sequence). The CDR3 DNA is TGCAGCGGGGGCGTCGGAGAGACCCAGTACTTC. Encoded protein: CSGGVGETQYF.

This chain uses TRBV11-1 with TRBJ1-5; unclear D gene. This CDR3 comprises 14 residues. Germline CDR1 and CDR2: SGHAT and FQDESV (reference sequence). Trimming removed 1 base at V and 3 bases at J, with 7 bases between. CDR3: CASSLDGLNQPQHF. CDR3 sequence (DNA): TGTGCCAGCAGCTTAGATGGACTCAATCAGCCCCAGCATTTT.

The rearrangement joins TRBV5-4 to TRBJ1-6; 8 bases are a match to TRBD1. This CDR3 is built from 15 residues. Germline CDR1 is SGHNT and CDR2 is YYREEE (reference sequence). Trimming took 4 bases from V and 5 from J; bases not matched to a gene: 5. This CDR3 reads CASSKGGQDNSPLHF. CDR3 nucleotide sequence: TGTGCCAGCAGCAAAGGGGGACAGGATAATTCACCCCTCCACTTT.

The J gene is TRBJ1-1, the V gene TRBV6-1; no clear D gene. The CDR3 has 15 residues. V lost 1 base and J 1 base, leaving 10 bases between the germline ends. Germline V CDR1 and CDR2: MNHNS, SASEGT. Here the CDR3 DNA reads TGTGCCAGCAGTGAAGGCAGAGAACCGAACACTGAAGCTTTCTTT. It encodes CASSEGREPNTEAFF.

The V call is TRBV5-6, the J call TRBJ2-7, with 8 positions matching TRBD1. Germline trimming cut 2 bases from V and 3 bases from J; bases unmatched to any gene: 10. The CDR3 contains 16 residues. Looked up from germline, CDR1 is SGHDT and CDR2 is YYEEEE. CDR3 region: CASSLGRGPGSYEQYF. Written as DNA, the CDR3 is TGTGCCAGCAGCTTAGGCAGGGGGCCCGGGAGCTACGAGCAGTACTTC.

The J gene is TRBJ2-3, the V gene TRBV30, with a possible D match to TRBD2 (6 bases). This CDR3 contains 12 residues. The germline V gene has CDR1 GTSNPN and CDR2 SVGIG (reference sequence). V was shortened by 8 bases and J by 0 bases, with 9 bases between the two germline ends. Here the CDR3 DNA reads TGTGCCGGAGGGTCTAGCACAGATACGCAGTATTTT. Translated: CAGGSSTDTQYF.

This sequence joins TRBV7-9 and TRBJ2-7, with D maybe TRBD2 (5 bases). From germline, CDR1 is SEHNR and CDR2 FQNEAQ (reference sequence). The V end was cut by 0 bases, the J end by 7 bases, with 16 bases between. This CDR3 comprises 15 residues. CDR3 protein: CASSLAGLGTMEQYF. The CDR3 DNA is TGTGCCAGCAGCTTAGCAGGACTTGGTACGATGGAGCAGTACTTC.

There are a few counts of this clone. V gene TRBV2 combines with J gene TRBJ2-6; D is ambiguous. Germline CDR1 and CDR2: SNHLY and FYNNEI. V shed 4 bases and J shed 0 bases, with 7 bases lying between them. CDR3 length equals 15 residues. CDR3 residues: CASSVSRSGANVLTF. CDR3 bases: TGTGCCAGCAGTGTTAGCCGCTCTGGGGCCAACGTCCTGACTTTC.

This clone was recorded a few times. CDR3 coding DNA: TGTGCCAGCAGCTTCGGGACCGTTGACTACGAGCAGTACTTC. This codes for CASSFGTVDYEQYF. This chain connects TRBV11-2 to TRBJ2-7; D may match TRBD1 or TRBD2 (5 bases each). Deletions cut 3 bases from V and 3 bases from J, with 12 bases between. CDR1 is SGHAT, CDR2 FQNNGV, per germline. This CDR3 has 14 amino acids.

This chain connects TRBV6-5 to TRBJ2-2; D is perhaps TRBD1 (6 bases). CDR1 and CDR2 (germline): MNHEY, SVGAGI. V lost 6 bases and J lost 5, with 10 bases in between. The CDR3 runs 13 residues. Here the CDR3 DNA reads TGTGCCAGCAGGGACCAGGGGACCGGGGAGCTGTTTTTT. It translates to CASRDQGTGELFF.

This clone was counted a single time. The chain couples TRBV7-2 to TRBJ2-1; maybe TRBD2 (6 bases). The ends were cut back, 3 bases at V and 3 bases at J, with 15 bases in the middle. Germline assignment: CDR1 SGHTA and CDR2 FQGNSA. This CDR3 contains 16 residues. The CDR3, as DNA: TGTGCCAGCAGCTTTTCGATACTAGCTGTCTACAATGAGCAGTTCTTC. The encoded protein is CASSFSILAVYNEQFF.

The rearrangement links TRBV29-1 to TRBJ1-4, with TRBD1 matching 9 bases. Germline V gene sequence: CDR1 SQVTM, CDR2 ANQGSEA. The CDR3 extends over 14 amino acids. Germline trimming cut 6 bases from V and 0 bases from J; bases unmatched to any gene: 2. CDR3 region: CSVGQGTTNEKLFF. DNA of the CDR3: TGCAGCGTGGGACAGGGAACAACTAATGAAAAACTGTTTTTT.

The chain combines TRBV7-2 with TRBJ2-5, with 8 bases lining up with TRBD2. Trimming cost V 5 bases and J 4 bases; bases outside gene matches: 6. CDR1 SGHTA and CDR2 FQGNSA come from the germline V gene. This CDR3 has 14 residues. The CDR3 sequence: CASSPSGSLETQYF. CDR3 nucleotides: TGTGCCAGCAGCCCCAGCGGGAGCCTAGAGACCCAGTACTTC.